Given below is one TCR beta chain in context. This sample was included in a study of blood T cell repertoires in COVID-19. On the study more broadly: Sites across the United States, Italy and Spain contributed samples from acute and convalescent COVID-19. PBMCs, B-cell-depleted T cells, or T cells provided the cDNA or gDNA that made up the material.

Per germline, CDR1 MGHRA and CDR2 YSYEKL. V gave up 0 bases and J gave up 2 bases, with 8 bases separating them. The CDR3 totals 14 residues. Study processing details: Amplifying reference gene primers gave estimates of nucleated cell counts. Method: immunoSEQ multiplex PCR; TCRdb's copy keeps in-frame clones and lacks some. Clone size and the V and J calls come from that table; the DNA yielded D and trimming. The repertoire includes 55,000 to 85,000 clones, around four fifths of them detected once, and around 21% sits in the top ten. The receptor comes from a man aged 60-69 years with acute or convalescent COVID-19. Sequences were obtained from peripheral blood. The V call is TRBV4-1, the J call TRBJ2-7; D might be TRBD1 (5 bases). In DNA, the CDR3 is TGCGCCAGCAGCCAAGAAGACAGTACCTACGAGCAGTACGTC. It codes for CASSQEDSTYEQYV.